This entry lists 28 T cell receptor beta chains sequenced from one sample in a study of PD-L1 blockade in urothelial cancer. This sample's time point: peripheral blood 6 weeks after treatment start. This table comes from immunoSEQ multiplex PCR, and its TCRdb copy is limited to in-frame clones, with some not included. Here the sample spans 45,000 to 55,000 clones, 75% to 90% being singletons. The sequencing used PBMCs, collected around atezolizumab (anti-PD-L1) treatment. These receptors were collected from a man aged 60 to 69 with urothelial cancer.

The J gene is TRBJ2-1, the V gene TRBV7-9, with a tentative D call TRBD2 (6 bases). With 5 bases removed from V and 10 bases from J, the gap between germline ends came to 21 bases. CDR3 length equals 15 residues. Germline assignment: CDR1 SEHNR and CDR2 FQNEAQ (reference sequence). CDR3: CASSPTSFFRWEQFF. The CDR3, as DNA: TGTGCCAGCAGCCCGACTAGTTTTTTTCGATGGGAGCAGTTCTTC.

The table lists this clone with a count of one. This chain uses TRBV5-1 with TRBJ2-2; 8 bases fit TRBD1. Trimming removed 9 bases from V and 4 bases from J; junction bases left unmatched: 5. Germline loops: CDR1 SGHRS, CDR2 YFSETQ. The CDR3 covers 13 residues. The CDR3 sequence is CATRQGSTGELFF. DNA of the CDR3: TGCGCCACCCGACAGGGGAGCACCGGGGAGCTGTTTTTT. The full variable domain, its missing parts supplied by reference TRBV5-1 and TRBJ2-2, is KAGVTQTPRYLIKTRGQQVTLSCSPISGHRSVSWYQQTPGQGLQFLFEYFSETQRNKGNFPGRFSGRQFSNSRSEMNVSTLELGDSALYLCATRQGSTGELFFGEGSRLTVL.

This sequence joins TRBV11-2 and TRBJ1-4; the match to TRBD1 covers 8 bases. The CDR3 sequence is 13 residues long. The V and J ends lost 5 bases and 8 bases, in that order; junction bases with no gene match: 4. Germline lookup yields CDR1 SGHAT and CDR2 FQNNGV. The CDR3 nucleotides read TGTGCCAGCAGCCCCAACAGGGGGGAAAAACTGTTTTTT. Protein sequence: CASSPNRGEKLFF. Full variable domain (missing parts from reference TRBV11-2 and TRBJ1-4): EAGVAQSPRYKIIEKRQSVAFWCNPISGHATLYWYQQILGQGPKLLIQFQNNGVVDDSQLPKDRFSAERLKGVDSTLKIQPAKLEDSAVYLCASSPNRGEKLFFGSGTQLSVL.

The V call is TRBV7-9, the J call TRBJ1-6, with 9 bases fitting TRBD1. Germline CDR1 reads SEHNR; CDR2 reads FQNEAQ (reference sequence). This CDR3 comprises 13 residues. V lost 7 bases to trimming and J lost 9 bases; unmatched junction nucleotides: 4. CDR3 residues: CASTGTGFSPLHF. Here the CDR3 DNA reads TGTGCCAGCACCGGGACAGGGTTTTCACCCCTCCACTTT. The full variable domain, completed using reference TRBV7-9 and TRBJ1-6, is DTGVSQNPRHKITKRGQNVTFRCDPISEHNRLYWYRQTLGQGPEFLTYFQNEAQLEKSRLLSDRFSAERPKGSFSTLEIQRTEQGDSAMYLCASTGTGFSPLHFGNGTRLTVT.

Here the CDR3 reads CASSLDTPYNSPLHF. DNA of the CDR3: TGTGCCAGCAGCCTGGACACACCCTATAATTCACCCCTCCACTTT. The chain has TRBV7-9 and TRBJ1-6, with D tentatively TRBD1 (5 bases). The ends were cut back, 5 bases at V and 2 bases at J, with 10 bases in the middle. The germline gives CDR1 SEHNR, CDR2 FQNEAQ (reference sequence). The CDR3 consists of 15 residues.

V is TRBV7-9 and J is TRBJ2-5, with 7 bases lining up with TRBD1. Germline lookup yields CDR1 SEHNR and CDR2 FQNEAQ (reference sequence). Trimming at V came to 5 bases and at J to 1 base, leaving 1 base not matched to a gene. CDR3 length equals 13 residues. The CDR3 reads CASSRDSQETQYF. The DNA for the CDR3 is TGTGCCAGCAGCCGGGACAGCCAAGAGACCCAGTACTTC.

J is TRBJ2-1 and V is TRBV6-1; TRBD1 is a possible D gene (6 bases). This CDR3 spans 14 amino acids. V lost 6 bases and J lost 5, with 14 bases in between. The germline V gene has CDR1 MNHNS and CDR2 SASEGT. CDR3 region: CASSGQYRHNEQFF. The CDR3, as DNA: TGTGCCAGCAGCGGACAGTACCGACACAATGAGCAGTTCTTC.

This clone has just one count. The chain links TRBV27 to TRBJ1-1; D is undetermined. The V end lost 2 bases, the J end lost 5 bases, and 12 bases lay between the germline ends. Germline CDR1 is MNHEY and CDR2 is SMNVEV (reference sequence). CDR3 size: 14 residues. In nucleotides, the CDR3 is TGTGCCAGCAGTTTAGACATAGAGGGAACTGAAGCTTTCTTT. Amino acid sequence: CASSLDIEGTEAFF.

The chain uses TRBV28 and TRBJ1-1, with 9 bases lining up with TRBD1. The CDR3 has 15 residues. Trimming took 5 bases from V and 7 from J; bases not matched to a gene: 11. Germline V CDR1 and CDR2: MDHEN, SYDVKM. CDR3 residues: CASSRTGGVGGEAFF. As DNA, the CDR3 is TGTGCCAGCAGTCGTACAGGGGGCGTCGGTGGTGAAGCTTTCTTT.

The chain links TRBV14 to TRBJ2-7; 9 bases align to TRBD1. Trimming at V came to 1 base and at J to 7 bases, leaving 5 bases not matched to a gene. In germline, CDR1 is SGHDN, CDR2 FVKESK. This CDR3 is built from 14 residues. CDR3 coding DNA: TGTGCCAGCAGCCAAGTGGGACAGGGCCCGGAGCAGTACTTC. Translated, it gives CASSQVGQGPEQYF.

This chain joins TRBV6-6 and TRBJ2-3, with 7 bases fitting TRBD2. The CDR3 totals 14 residues. V trimming: 2 bases; J trimming: 6 bases; junction bases outside the gene matches: 5. The germline gives CDR1 MNHNY, CDR2 SVGAGI (reference sequence). CDR3: CASSYGTTGDTQYF. CDR3 bases: TGTGCCAGCAGTTACGGGACTACCGGGGATACGCAGTATTTT.

The rearrangement uses TRBV5-4 and TRBJ1-1; TRBD1 is a possible D gene (6 bases). The CDR3 runs to 14 residues. CDR1 and CDR2 (germline): SGHNT, YYREEE (reference sequence). Trimming shortened V by 2 bases and J by 3 bases, and 11 bases separated the two germline ends. CDR3 sequence: CASSLQPGDTEAFF. The CDR3 DNA is TGTGCCAGCAGCTTACAACCAGGGGACACTGAAGCTTTCTTT.

V is TRBV5-1 and J is TRBJ1-2; 8 nucleotides match TRBD1. The CDR3 length is 13 residues. Germline V CDR1 and CDR2: SGHRS, YFSETQ. J lost 6 bases, V lost 4 bases, and 5 bases had no gene match. Here the CDR3 reads CASSPGTGDGYTF. The CDR3 DNA is TGCGCCAGCAGCCCCGGGACAGGCGATGGCTACACCTTC.

The chain couples TRBV27 to TRBJ2-5; 8 bases agree with TRBD1. Germline-derived CDR1 and CDR2 are MNHEY and SMNVEV (reference sequence). The J segment lost 9 bases and the V segment lost 8 bases, leaving 11 bases of the junction unmatched. The CDR3 has 13 residues. The CDR3 reads CASGMRQGAAQYF. The CDR3 region has the DNA TGTGCCAGCGGGATGCGTCAGGGGGCTGCCCAGTACTTC.

The chain couples TRBV5-1 to TRBJ1-1, with D possibly TRBD1 on 6 matching bases. Germline-derived CDR1 and CDR2 are SGHRS and YFSETQ. The length of the CDR3 is 14 residues. The ends were cut back, 0 bases at V and 3 bases at J, with 9 bases in the middle. The CDR3, as DNA: TGCGCCAGCAGCTTGGACAGGGCCGACACTGAAGCTTTCTTT. Translating it yields CASSLDRADTEAFF.

The gene calls are TRBV30 and TRBJ1-2, with D possibly being TRBD1 (5 bases). V shed 0 bases and J shed 4 bases, with 12 bases lying between them. Germline values: CDR1 GTSNPN, CDR2 SVGIG (reference sequence). CDR3 length: 14 residues. The CDR3, as DNA: TGTGCCTGGAGTGTGTCAGGGAATCTCTATGGCTACACCTTC. This encodes CAWSVSGNLYGYTF.

The rearrangement uses TRBV28 and TRBJ1-1, with D unresolved. This CDR3 spans 13 amino acids. Trimming took off 6 bases at V and 4 bases at J, with 12 bases between the two ends. In germline, CDR1 is MDHEN, CDR2 SYDVKM. DNA of the CDR3: TGTGCCAGCAGCCCCCGGCGAGGCACTGAAGCTTTCTTT. It yields the protein CASSPRRGTEAFF.

The J gene is TRBJ1-6, the V gene TRBV6-5, with D uncertain. The CDR3 spans 13 residues. Germline V gene lookup returns CDR1 MNHEY and CDR2 SVGAGI. With 7 bases removed from V and 4 bases from J, the gap between germline ends came to 8 bases. CDR3 sequence: CASTPRYNSPLHF. CDR3 DNA: TGTGCCAGCACCCCCCGGTATAATTCACCCCTCCACTTT.

The chain joins TRBV29-1 to TRBJ1-3, with D maybe TRBD1 (6 bases). CDR3 length: 13 amino acids. The V end lost 2 bases, the J end lost 2 bases, and 7 bases lay between the germline ends. Germline CDR1 SQVTM, CDR2 ANQGSEA. As DNA, the CDR3 is TGCAGCGTTGAAAGGGACACTGGAAACACCATATATTTT. Amino acid sequence: CSVERDTGNTIYF.

The chain carries TRBV29-1 and TRBJ2-7, with D perhaps matching TRBD1 (5 bases). With 8 bases removed from V and 0 bases from J, the gap between germline ends came to 17 bases. Germline V lookup: CDR1 SQVTM, CDR2 ANQGSEA. The CDR3 has 14 residues. The CDR3 spells CSCGPGAPSYEQYF. For the CDR3, the DNA is TGCAGCTGTGGGCCTGGGGCACCCTCCTACGAGCAGTACTTC.

In this sample, this clone turned up once. This sequence joins TRBV19 and TRBJ1-5; a weak D match, TRBD1 (6 bases). V lost 5 bases to trimming and J lost 0 bases, with 8 bases between them. This CDR3 is built from 14 residues. Germline-derived CDR1 and CDR2 are LNHDA and SQIVND (reference sequence). The CDR3 loop reads CASSGQSSNQPQHF. Written as DNA, the CDR3 is TGTGCCAGTAGTGGACAGTCTAGCAATCAGCCCCAGCATTTT.

The genes are TRBV10-2 and TRBJ2-7, with 10 bases lining up with TRBD2. Germline V gene sequence: CDR1 WSHSY, CDR2 SAAADI. The CDR3 extends over 16 amino acids. J was trimmed by 0 bases and V by 3 bases; bases with no gene match: 5. The CDR3 region has the DNA TGCGCCAGCAGTGAACTACTAGCGGGGAGCTCCTACGAGCAGTACTTC. Its protein is CASSELLAGSSYEQYF.

J is TRBJ1-4 and V is TRBV5-1, with D perhaps TRBD1 (6 bases). Germline CDR1 reads SGHRS; CDR2 reads YFSETQ. CDR3 length: 15 amino acids. The ends were cut back, 4 bases at V and 8 bases at J, with 18 bases in the middle. In DNA form, the CDR3 reads TGCGCCAGCAGCCCCGGTAGGGGACAAAACGAAAAACTGTTTTTT. Residues: CASSPGRGQNEKLFF.

The chain recombines TRBV11-3 with TRBJ2-1; TRBD2 might be the D (5 bases). Trimming shortened V by 5 bases and J by 7 bases, and 18 bases separated the two germline ends. The CDR3 loop spans 15 amino acids. CDR1 and CDR2 from the germline V gene are SGHNT and YENEEA. As DNA, the CDR3 is TGTGCCAGCAGCCCGACTAATATCCAAGGGAATGAGCAGTTCTTC. Residues: CASSPTNIQGNEQFF.

The chain carries TRBV28 and TRBJ2-1, with D possibly TRBD2 on 7 matching bases. This CDR3 region has 15 residues. The germline gives CDR1 MDHEN, CDR2 SYDVKM. The V and J ends lost 7 bases and 1 base respectively, with 14 bases between them. For the CDR3, the DNA is TGTGCCAGCACCCTGGAGGGGGGGTCCTACAATGAGCAGTTCTTC. Protein: CASTLEGGSYNEQFF.

The gene calls are TRBV10-3 and TRBJ1-1; 9 positions match TRBD1. Germline lookup yields CDR1 ENHRY and CDR2 SYGVKD. This CDR3 spans 17 amino acids. Trimming at V came to 0 bases and at J to 1 base, leaving 6 bases not matched to a gene. CDR3 coding DNA: TGTGCCATCAGTGAGTCGGGGACAGGGTGGGCGAACACTGAAGCTTTCTTT. Its translation: CAISESGTGWANTEAFF.

The CDR3: CASSLRRQADRPYEQYF. DNA of the CDR3: TGTGCCAGCAGCCTGAGACGACAGGCCGACCGACCCTACGAGCAGTACTTC. The chain couples TRBV7-6 to TRBJ2-7; possibly TRBD1 for D (6 bases). Looked up from germline, CDR1 is SGHVS and CDR2 is FNYEAQ. There are 17 residues in the CDR3. The V end was cut by 5 bases, the J end by 2 bases, with 22 bases between.

The chain is built from TRBV30 and TRBJ2-5, with D possibly being TRBD2 (5 bases). This CDR3 contains 14 residues. Trimming took 0 bases from V and 5 from J, leaving 13 bases between them. Per germline, CDR1 GTSNPN and CDR2 SVGIG (reference sequence). The CDR3 DNA is TGTGCCTGGAGTGTACGTGGCTCGGGGGAGACCCAGTACTTC. Its translation: CAWSVRGSGETQYF.